The subject of this entry is one T cell receptor beta chain. Antigen: not known. TCRdb fed the reads into MiXCR, producing one record per CDR3 protein. Seen here are about 740,000 distinct CDR3 sequences, less than 40% observed once, and the top ten hold roughly 2.8%. This sample is drawn from a study of T cell repertoires in cytomegalovirus infection. Study at large: Both CMV infection and a matching HLA type were indicated by public TCR beta signatures.

Findings of the study overall: In two of eight donors, the top clonotype was HLA-C-restricted CMV-specific.

Germline V gene lookup returns CDR1 KGHDR and CDR2 SFDVKD. The CDR3 loop spans 15 amino acids. J lost 2 bases, V lost 5 bases, and 5 bases had no gene match. J is TRBJ2-1 and V is TRBV24-1; 7 positions match TRBD1. Sample: PBMCs. The TCR was taken from a human donor in good health (CMV status not recorded). Some clones in this sample may be carry-over from other donors' samples. DNA for the CDR3: TGTGCCACCAGTGGACAGGGAAATGCCTACAATGAGCAGTTCTTC. This translates into CATSGQGNAYNEQFF.